The rows below give T cell receptor beta chains drawn from one sample of a study of early T cells in non-severe SARS-CoV-2 infection. TCRdb called the 5' RACE reads again in MiXCR, with one record for every CDR3 protein. This table has about 71,000 distinct CDR3 sequences, around 13% appearing once. Sample: whole blood. All receptors come from an adult who was a healthcare worker with PCR-confirmed SARS-CoV-2 infection or an uninfected control (not recorded which). CDR3s include the opening cysteine and the closing phenylalanine or tryptophan. D genes are given only for firm matches. Clone size is shown for a subset of rows, as once, few, many or a class of expanded clone.

V gene,J gene,D gene,clone size,CDR3 DNA,CDR3 protein
TRBV11-2,TRBJ2-1,.,few,TGTGCCAGCAGCCATAGGGGTGAGCAGTTCTTC,CASSHRGEQFF
TRBV10-3,TRBJ2-3,.,.,TGTGCCATCAGTGCGGTTAGCGCAGATACGCAGTATTTT,CAISAVSADTQYF
TRBV20-1,TRBJ1-2,TRBD1,many,TGCAGTGCTAGAGCCGGGACAGGGGGAGAGGACTATGGCTACACCTTC,CSARAGTGGEDYGYTF
TRBV9,TRBJ2-1,.,many,TGTGCCAGCAGCGAAATTGAAAAAGACCTGGGCAATGAGCAGTTCTTC,CASSEIEKDLGNEQFF
TRBV5-1,TRBJ2-7,TRBD1,few,TGCGCCAGCAGCTCGACAGGGCCCTACGAGCAGTACTTC,CASSSTGPYEQYF
TRBV9,TRBJ2-3,TRBD2,few,TGTGCCAGCAGCGAAACTAGCGTCGGCGGGGATACGCAGTATTTT,CASSETSVGGDTQYF
TRBV9,TRBJ2-3,.,.,TGTGCCAGCAGCCCCAGTGAGCGTAGCACAGATACGCAGTATTTT,CASSPSERSTDTQYF
TRBV9,TRBJ2-7,TRBD1,many,TGTGCCAGCAGCCTAACAGGGGGACCCAACGAGCAGTACTTC,CASSLTGGPNEQYF
TRBV9,TRBJ2-3,TRBD1,.,TGTGCCAGCAGCTCCCCCGGGACAGGGGTGACGCAGTATTTT,CASSSPGTGVTQYF
TRBV11-2,TRBJ2-5,.,.,TGTGCCAGCAGCTTAATCGAGACCCAGTACTTC,CASSLIETQYF
TRBV7-9,TRBJ2-1,.,many,TGTGCCAGCAGCTACCCCCTTAGGCGGGCCCGGCACAATGAGCAGTTCTTC,CASSYPLRRARHNEQFF
TRBV7-6,TRBJ2-7,TRBD2,few,TGTGCCAGCAGCCCCGGGACTAGCGGAAACTACGAGCAGTACTTC,CASSPGTSGNYEQYF
TRBV3-1,TRBJ2-5,.,few,TGTGCCAGCAGCCATCGGACCCCGGACCAAGGGACCCAGTACTTC,CASSHRTPDQGTQYF
TRBV2,TRBJ2-1,.,.,TGTGCCAGCAGGCTAGGGCAATGGAATGAGCAGTTCTTC,CASRLGQWNEQFF
TRBV29-1,TRBJ1-3,.,.,TGCAGCGTCCTGACAGCTGGAAACACCATATATTTT,CSVLTAGNTIYF
TRBV12-3/TRBV12-4,TRBJ2-4,TRBD1,few,TGTGCCAGCAGTTTTAGGGGGACAGGGGTTGACATTCAGTACTTC,CASSFRGTGVDIQYF
TRBV6-2/TRBV6-3,TRBJ2-1,.,many,TGTGCCAGCAGTACCGACGGGGGCTCCTACAATGAGCAGTTCTTC,CASSTDGGSYNEQFF
TRBV7-9,TRBJ2-7,.,few,TGTGCCAGCAGCTTAGGTTATCAGGGTTCCCACGAGCAGTACTTC,CASSLGYQGSHEQYF
TRBV7-6,TRBJ2-5,TRBD2,once,TGTGCCAGCAGTCTGGTCGGGACTAAAGAGACCCAGTACTTC,CASSLVGTKETQYF
TRBV12-5,TRBJ2-1,.,.,TGTGCTAGTGCCGAGCGGGTCTTGGTCTTC,CASAERVLVF
TRBV6-2/TRBV6-3,TRBJ2-2,.,few,TGTGCCAGCAGCTATCTTCCCGGACCGAACACCGGGGAGCTGTTTTTT,CASSYLPGPNTGELFF
TRBV18,TRBJ2-1,TRBD2,.,TGTGCCAGCTCACTTACTAGCGGGGGATACAATGAGCAGTTCTTC,CASSLTSGGYNEQFF
TRBV10-2,TRBJ2-7,TRBD1,.,TGCGCCAGCAGACCCTCCGGGACAGGTACCTACGAGCAGTACTTC,CASRPSGTGTYEQYF
TRBV6-2/TRBV6-3,TRBJ2-6,.,.,TGTGCCAGCTTTGCGGTCTGGGCCAACGTCCTGACTTTC,CASFAVWANVLTF
TRBV6-5,TRBJ1-1,.,many,TGTGCCAGCAGTTACGCTGGGGGTTCGAACACTGAAGCTTTCTTT,CASSYAGGSNTEAFF
TRBV7-9,TRBJ2-6,.,many,TGTGCCAGCAGCTCACTAAGGGACAAAAGATTCTCTGGGGCCAACGTCCTGACTTTC,CASSSLRDKRFSGANVLTF
TRBV28,TRBJ2-7,.,once,TGTGCCAGCAGTGGACGCGGCCTCTCCTACGAGCAGTACTTC,CASSGRGLSYEQYF
TRBV6-2/TRBV6-3,TRBJ2-7,.,many,TGTGCCAGCAGGCAGTTATACGAGCAGTACTTC,CASRQLYEQYF
TRBV14,TRBJ1-2,.,many,TGTGCCAGCAGCCAAGAGGGGGGCTGGGGTGGCTACACCTTC,CASSQEGGWGGYTF
TRBV7-9,TRBJ1-6,.,.,TGTGCCAGCAGCTTCAGGACAGCGACGATCTATAATTCACCCCTCCACTTT,CASSFRTATIYNSPLHF
TRBV7-6,TRBJ1-1,.,few,TGTGCCAGCACTAGAGGGGACACTGAAGCTTTCTTT,CASTRGDTEAFF
TRBV5-5,TRBJ1-4,.,.,TGTGCCAGCAGCTTGGAATACGCGGGCATGTTCGGAAAACTGTTTTTT,CASSLEYAGMFGKLFF
TRBV3-1,TRBJ2-7,TRBD1,.,TGTGCCAGCAGCCAAGTAGACAGGGACTACGAGCAGTACTTC,CASSQVDRDYEQYF
TRBV11-2,TRBJ1-1,TRBD1,few,TGTGCCAGCAGCTTAGTTGGGACAGAGAACACTGAAGCTTTCTTT,CASSLVGTENTEAFF
TRBV20-1,TRBJ2-4,.,.,TGCAGTGCTAGGAAGACGGACCCCAAAAACATTCAGTACTTC,CSARKTDPKNIQYF
TRBV5-5,TRBJ2-7,TRBD1,many,TGTGCCAGCAGCTTACACCTAACAGGGGCCACCTACGAGCAGTACTTC,CASSLHLTGATYEQYF
TRBV12-3/TRBV12-4,TRBJ1-2,.,many,TGTGCCAGCAGTTTGAGGGCAGAAATAGGCTACACCTTC,CASSLRAEIGYTF